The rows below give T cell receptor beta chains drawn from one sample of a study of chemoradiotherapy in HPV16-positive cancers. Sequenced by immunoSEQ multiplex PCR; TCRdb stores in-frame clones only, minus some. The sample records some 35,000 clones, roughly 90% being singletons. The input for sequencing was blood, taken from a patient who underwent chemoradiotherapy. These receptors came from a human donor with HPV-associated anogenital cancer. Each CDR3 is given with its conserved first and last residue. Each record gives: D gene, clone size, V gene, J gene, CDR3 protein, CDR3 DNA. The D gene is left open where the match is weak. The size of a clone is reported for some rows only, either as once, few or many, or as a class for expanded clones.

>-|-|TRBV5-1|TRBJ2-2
CASSFDPMAGELFF
TGCGCCAGCAGCTTTGATCCTATGGCCGGGGAGCTGTTTTTT
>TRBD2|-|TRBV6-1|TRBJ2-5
CASSGIAGGLWETQYF
TGTGCCAGCAGTGGGATAGCGGGGGGCCTTTGGGAGACCCAGTACTTC
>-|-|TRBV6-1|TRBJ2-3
CASSVDRSVAQYF
TGTGCCAGCAGTGTAGATAGGTCGGTAGCGCAGTATTTT
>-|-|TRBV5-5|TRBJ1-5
CASSLWPNQGNQPQHF
TGTGCCAGCAGCCTTTGGCCCAACCAGGGAAATCAGCCCCAGCATTTT
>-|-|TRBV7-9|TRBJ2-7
CASSLGGGETYEQYF
TGTGCCAGCAGCTTGGGAGGGGGCGAAACCTACGAGCAGTACTTC
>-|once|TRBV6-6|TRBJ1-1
CASSYFGTPNTEAFF
TGTGCCAGCAGTTACTTTGGCACGCCCAACACTGAAGCTTTCTTT
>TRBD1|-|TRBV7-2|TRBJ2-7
CASSPMTGNEQYF
TGTGCCAGCAGTCCGATGACAGGGAACGAGCAGTACTTC
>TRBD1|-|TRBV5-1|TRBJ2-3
CASSSGGDTQYF
TGCGCCAGCAGTTCAGGGGGCGATACGCAGTATTTT
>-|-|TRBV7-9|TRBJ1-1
CASSLVGGHTGTEAFF
TGTGCCAGCAGCTTAGTAGGGGGGCATACGGGGACTGAAGCTTTCTTT
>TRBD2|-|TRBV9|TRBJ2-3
CASSVGTSGTDTQYF
TGTGCCAGCAGCGTGGGGACTAGCGGGACAGATACGCAGTATTTT
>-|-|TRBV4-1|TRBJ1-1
CASSYTGESSNTEAFF
TGCGCCAGCAGCTATACGGGGGAAAGTAGTAACACTGAAGCTTTCTTT
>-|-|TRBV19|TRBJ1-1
CASSITVVNTEAFF
TGTGCCAGTAGTATAACGGTTGTGAACACTGAAGCTTTCTTT
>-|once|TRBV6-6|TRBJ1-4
CASTKQGGGFGLFF
TGTGCCAGCACAAAACAGGGTGGGGGTTTCGGACTGTTTTTT
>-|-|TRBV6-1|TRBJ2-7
CATRGSGKTYEQYF
TGTGCCACAAGGGGGTCGGGAAAAACCTACGAGCAGTACTTC
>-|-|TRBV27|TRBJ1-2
CASSFRTPTSYGYTF
TGTGCCAGCAGTTTTCGGACCCCCACGAGTTATGGCTACACCTTC
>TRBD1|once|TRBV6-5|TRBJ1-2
CASSYSGLTGPDGYTF
TGTGCCAGCAGTTACTCGGGTCTGACAGGGCCCGATGGCTACACCTTC
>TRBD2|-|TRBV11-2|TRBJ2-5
CASSLALGLAARETQYF
TGTGCCAGCAGCTTAGCATTGGGACTAGCGGCCCGGGAGACCCAGTACTTC
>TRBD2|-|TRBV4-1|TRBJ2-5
CASSQGQAGGQETQYF
TGCGCCAGCAGCCAAGGGCAAGCGGGGGGACAAGAGACCCAGTACTTC
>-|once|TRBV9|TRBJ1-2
CATHAAGDGYTF
TGTGCCACCCATGCGGCGGGGGATGGCTACACCTTC
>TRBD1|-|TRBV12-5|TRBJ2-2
CASGSRTGIANTGELFF
TGTGCTAGTGGTTCCAGGACAGGAATCGCGAACACCGGGGAGCTGTTTTTT
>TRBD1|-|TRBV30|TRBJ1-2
CAWSVGTGGVNGYTF
TGTGCCTGGAGTGTCGGGACAGGGGGCGTAAATGGCTACACCTTC
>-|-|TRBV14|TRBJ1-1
CASSHLSGGMNTEAFF
TGTGCCAGCAGCCACCTCTCCGGGGGAATGAACACTGAAGCTTTCTTT
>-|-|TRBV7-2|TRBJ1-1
CASSPRVGSNTEAFF
TGTGCCAGCAGCCCCAGGGTGGGCTCTAACACTGAAGCTTTCTTT
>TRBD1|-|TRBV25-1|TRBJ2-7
CASSEGTGGRYEQYF
TGTGCCAGCAGTGAGGGAACAGGGGGCAGGTACGAGCAGTACTTC
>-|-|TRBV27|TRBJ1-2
CASSTQGFTYGYTF
TGTGCCAGCAGCACCCAGGGGTTTACCTATGGCTACACCTTC
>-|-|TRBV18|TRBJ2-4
CASSPTVVGDIQYF
TGTGCCAGCTCACCAACAGTTGTGGGGGACATTCAGTACTTC
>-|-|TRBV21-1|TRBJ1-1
CASSKLRVYTEAFF
TGTGCCAGCAGCAAATTAAGGGTGTACACTGAAGCTTTCTTT
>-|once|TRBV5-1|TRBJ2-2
CASSLASGRAGELFF
TGCGCCAGCAGCTTGGCGTCAGGGAGAGCCGGGGAGCTGTTTTTT
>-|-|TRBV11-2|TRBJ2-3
CASSFGDTQYF
TGTGCCAGCAGCTTCGGCGATACGCAGTATTTT
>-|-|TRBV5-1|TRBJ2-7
CASSLVTGTYEQYF
TGCGCCAGCAGCTTGGTTACAGGGACCTACGAGCAGTACTTC
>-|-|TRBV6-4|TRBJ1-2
CASSPRAGSSDGYTF
TGTGCCAGCAGTCCTAGGGCAGGGAGTAGCGATGGCTACACCTTC
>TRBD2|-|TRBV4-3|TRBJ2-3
CASSQGLASGGAKYF
TGCGCCAGCAGCCAAGGGTTGGCTAGCGGGGGTGCTAAGTATTTT
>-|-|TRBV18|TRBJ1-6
CASSPSGPANSPLHF
TGTGCCAGCTCACCCTCAGGGCCGGCTAATTCACCCCTCCACTTT
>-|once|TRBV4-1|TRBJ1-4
CASSQDWDARGREKLFF
TGCGCCAGCAGCCAAGATTGGGACGCCCGAGGACGTGAAAAACTGTTTTTT
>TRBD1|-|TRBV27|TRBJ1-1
CASSIDRVTEAFF
TGTGCCAGCAGCATAGACAGGGTTACTGAAGCTTTCTTT
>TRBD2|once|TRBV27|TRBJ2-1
CASSISGGMSGEQFF
TGTGCCAGCAGCATTAGCGGGGGGATGTCGGGTGAGCAGTTCTTC
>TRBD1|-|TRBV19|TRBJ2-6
CASTPFPGDRLFGGANVLTF
TGTGCCAGTACTCCCTTCCCCGGGGACAGGTTGTTCGGTGGGGCCAACGTCCTGACTTTC
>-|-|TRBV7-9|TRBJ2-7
CASSLVRDWESYEQYF
TGTGCCAGCAGCTTAGTCCGGGACTGGGAAAGCTACGAGCAGTACTTC
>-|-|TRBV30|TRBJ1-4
CAWKPVAGEKLFF
TGTGCCTGGAAACCGGTGGCGGGGGAAAAACTGTTTTTT
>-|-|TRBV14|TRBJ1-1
CASSYGFKGWRGAEAFF
TGTGCCAGCAGCTACGGGTTCAAGGGATGGAGGGGAGCTGAAGCTTTCTTT
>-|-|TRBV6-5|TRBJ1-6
CASSYLQAGSPLHF
TGTGCCAGCAGTTACTTACAGGCTGGGTCACCCCTCCACTTT
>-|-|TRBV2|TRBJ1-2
CAILSGAGGYGYTF
TGTGCCATCCTGAGTGGGGCCGGAGGATATGGCTACACCTTC
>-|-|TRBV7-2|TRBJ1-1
CASSLRSSNTEAFF
TGTGCCAGCAGCTTAAGAAGCTCCAACACTGAAGCTTTCTTT
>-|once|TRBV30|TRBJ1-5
CAWSAHSNQPQHF
TGTGCCTGGAGTGCCCATAGCAATCAGCCCCAGCATTTT
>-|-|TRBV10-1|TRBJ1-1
CASSEGWKTEAFF
TGCGCCAGCAGTGAGGGGTGGAAGACTGAAGCTTTCTTT
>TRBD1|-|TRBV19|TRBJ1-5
CASSPGQGAYQPQHF
TGTGCCAGTAGTCCCGGACAGGGGGCCTATCAGCCCCAGCATTTT
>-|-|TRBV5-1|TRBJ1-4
CASRTIPTATNEKLFF
TGCGCCAGCAGAACCATACCAACGGCAACTAATGAAAAACTGTTTTTT
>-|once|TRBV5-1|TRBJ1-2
CASSPRENNYGYTF
TGCGCCAGCAGCCCCCGAGAGAATAACTATGGCTACACCTTC
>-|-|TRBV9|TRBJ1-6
CASSATDYNSPLHF
TGTGCCAGCAGCGCGACAGATTATAATTCACCCCTCCACTTT
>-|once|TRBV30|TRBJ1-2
CAWTALKGRVHGYTF
TGTGCCTGGACAGCCCTTAAGGGCAGAGTCCATGGCTACACCTTC
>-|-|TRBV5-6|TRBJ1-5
CASTRGALNQPQHF
TGTGCCAGCACAAGGGGGGCCCTAAATCAGCCCCAGCATTTT
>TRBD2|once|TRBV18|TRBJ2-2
CASSPIAGDNTGELFF
TGTGCCAGCTCACCGATAGCGGGGGATAACACCGGGGAGCTGTTTTTT
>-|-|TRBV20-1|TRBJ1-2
CSASDYGYTF
TGCAGTGCTAGCGATTATGGCTACACCTTC
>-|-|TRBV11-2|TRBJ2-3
CASSLDRRSTDTQYF
TGTGCCAGCAGCTTAGATCGGCGGAGCACAGATACGCAGTATTTT
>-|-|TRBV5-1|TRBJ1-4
CASSSLQVRKYHEKLFF
TGCGCCAGCAGCTCACTACAGGTTCGTAAATACCATGAAAAACTGTTTTTT